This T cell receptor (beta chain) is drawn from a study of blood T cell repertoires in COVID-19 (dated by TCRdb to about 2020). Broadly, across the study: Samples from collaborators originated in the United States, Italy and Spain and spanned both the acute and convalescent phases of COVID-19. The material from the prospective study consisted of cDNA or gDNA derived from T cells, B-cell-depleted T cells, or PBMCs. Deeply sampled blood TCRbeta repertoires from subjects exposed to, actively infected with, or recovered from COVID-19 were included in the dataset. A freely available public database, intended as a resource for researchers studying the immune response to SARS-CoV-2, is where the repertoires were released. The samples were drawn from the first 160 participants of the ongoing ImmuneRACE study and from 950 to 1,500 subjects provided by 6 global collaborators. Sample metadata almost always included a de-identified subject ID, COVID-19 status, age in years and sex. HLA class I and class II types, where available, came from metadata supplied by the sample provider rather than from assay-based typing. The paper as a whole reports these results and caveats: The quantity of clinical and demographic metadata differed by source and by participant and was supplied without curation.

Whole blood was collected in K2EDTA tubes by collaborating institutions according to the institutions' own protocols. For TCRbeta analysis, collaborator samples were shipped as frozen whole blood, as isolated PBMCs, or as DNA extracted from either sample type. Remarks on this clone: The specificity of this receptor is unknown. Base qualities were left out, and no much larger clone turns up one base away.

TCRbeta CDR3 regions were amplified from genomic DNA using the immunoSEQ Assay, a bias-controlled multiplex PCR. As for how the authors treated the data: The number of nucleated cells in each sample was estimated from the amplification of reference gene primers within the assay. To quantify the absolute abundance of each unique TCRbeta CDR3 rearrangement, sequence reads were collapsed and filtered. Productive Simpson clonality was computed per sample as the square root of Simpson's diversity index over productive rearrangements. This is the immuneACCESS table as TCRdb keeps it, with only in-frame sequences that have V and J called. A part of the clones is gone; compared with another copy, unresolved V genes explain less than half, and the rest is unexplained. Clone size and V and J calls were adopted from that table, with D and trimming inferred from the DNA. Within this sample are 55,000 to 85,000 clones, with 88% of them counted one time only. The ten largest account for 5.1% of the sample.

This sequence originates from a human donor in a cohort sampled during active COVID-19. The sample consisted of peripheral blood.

The sequenced DNA is TGCGCCAGCAGCCACGGGGGGGCGGCTTTCTTT. The translation is CASSHGGAAFF. This receptor chain uses TRBV4-1 and TRBJ1-1, with a weak D call of TRBD1 (6 bases match). CDR3 length: 11 amino acids, cysteine to phenylalanine. Only the CDR3 part of the read is kept: 33 bases, read in frame from the first base. Trimming takes 3 bases from V and 11 bases from J, and the germline ends sit 10 bases apart. As encoded in the germline V gene, CDR1 is MGHRA while CDR2 is YSYEKL.